This T cell receptor beta chain was captured in a study of blood T cells in healthy people across ages. This clonotype was counted a few times. Its antigen is unknown. Study-level points and caveats: Higher diversity, along with more naive CD4+ cells, distinguished long-lived donors from aged donors. CMV status of donors was unknown, possibly confounding expanded clonotype changes.

Next came a second PCR, run for about 7 to 11 cycles, which used a sample-barcoded 5' primer along with a J-beta primer mix. All cDNA molecules were each tagged by a template-switch adaptor with 12 random nucleotides. TCRdb re-called the 5' RACE reads through MiXCR, storing one row per CDR3 protein. In the table there are roughly 1.5 million distinct CDR3 sequences, approximately 43% of which are singletons. The material sequenced was blood. The clonotype comes from a woman aged 18 to 35 in good health.

CDR3 in DNA: TGTGCCAGCAGCTTAAACACACCGGGCCCCAAAGGGGAGACCCAGTACTTC. It encodes CASSLNTPGPKGETQYF. The rearrangement links TRBV7-9 to TRBJ2-5, with no clear D. The CDR3 contains 17 residues. V was pared by 2 bases and J by 5 bases, with 21 bases between. Germline loops: CDR1 SEHNR, CDR2 FQNEAQ (reference sequence).